This T cell receptor (beta chain) was observed in a study of blood T cell repertoires in COVID-19. Data came from immunoSEQ multiplex PCR; TCRdb stores just in-frame clones and leaves some out. The table records roughly 400,000 clones, approximately 90% of them present only once. V lost 4 bases and J lost 0; bases outside the gene matches: 11. Germline V gene data show CDR1 as MNHEY and CDR2 as SMNVEV (reference sequence). The CDR3 sequence is 17 residues long. The TCR comes from a woman between 45 and 65 years old who had recovered from COVID-19. The sample was PBMCs or T cells enriched from blood (not recorded which). This chain connects TRBV27 to TRBJ2-7; 8 positions match TRBD1. CDR3 residues: CASSSRDRRTFSYEQYF. The CDR3 DNA reads as TGTGCCAGCAGTTCTCGGGACAGGCGGACTTTCTCCTACGAGCAGTACTTC.